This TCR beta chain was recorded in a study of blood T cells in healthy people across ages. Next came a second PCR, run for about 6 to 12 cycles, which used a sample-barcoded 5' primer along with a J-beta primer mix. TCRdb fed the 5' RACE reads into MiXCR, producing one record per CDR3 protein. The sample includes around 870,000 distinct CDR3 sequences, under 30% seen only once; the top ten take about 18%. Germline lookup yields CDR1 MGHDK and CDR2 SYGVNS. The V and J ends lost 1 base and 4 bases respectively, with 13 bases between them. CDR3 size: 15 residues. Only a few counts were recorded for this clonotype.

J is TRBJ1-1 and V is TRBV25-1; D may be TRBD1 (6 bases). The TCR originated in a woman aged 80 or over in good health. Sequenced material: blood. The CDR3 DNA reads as TGTGCCAGCAGTGAATCGGGGCGGGGGGCCACTGAAGCTTTCTTT. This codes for CASSESGRGATEAFF.